These 23 T cell receptor beta chains share one sample of origin, sequenced in a study of T-cell reconstitution after alpha-beta-depleted transplantation in children. Molecular barcoding with unique molecular identifiers was used for the TCRbeta library. TCRdb re-derived calls from the PCR reads in MiXCR, one entry per CDR3 protein. Of hundreds of thousands of distinct CDR3 sequences listed, around 16% were seen once; the top ten hold approximately 29%. The specimen was PBMCs, mostly from graft donor cells, collected 360 days after TCRalphabeta/CD19-depleted stem cell transplant. The receptors stem from a boy under two years old who had a stem cell transplant for Wiskott-Aldrich syndrome, so the T cells may come from the graft donor.

V is TRBV5-6 and J is TRBJ2-4; possible D gene TRBD1, 6 bases. CDR3 length: 14 amino acids. Germline assignment: CDR1 SGHDT and CDR2 YYEEEE. V gave up 0 bases and J gave up 8 bases, with 12 bases separating them. The CDR3 sequence is CASSLVGAGDIQYF. CDR3 coding DNA: TGTGCCAGCAGCTTGGTGGGGGCCGGAGACATTCAGTACTTC.

This clonotype has more than one count but fewer than ten. The chain couples TRBV12-3 or TRBV12-4 to TRBJ1-5; 11 nucleotides match TRBD1. The CDR3 spans 17 residues. V shed 5 bases and J 4 bases; nucleotides not matched to a gene: 10. The CDR3 reads CASSPTRDRGGNQPQHF. The CDR3 DNA reads as TGTGCCAGCAGTCCGACGCGGGACAGGGGGGGAAATCAGCCCCAGCATTTT.

The chain joins TRBV6-1 to TRBJ2-7; 7 bases match TRBD1. V lost 6 bases to trimming and J lost 0 bases; unmatched junction nucleotides: 8. CDR1 MNHNS and CDR2 SASEGT come from the germline V gene. The CDR3 is 15 residues long. In nucleotides, the CDR3 is TGTGCCAGCAGCCCGCCGGCAGGGGGCTCCTACGAGCAGTACTTC. Translated, it gives CASSPPAGGSYEQYF.

The chain employs TRBV24-1 and TRBJ2-1; D gene uncertain. Germline loops: CDR1 KGHDR, CDR2 SFDVKD. Trimming took off 2 bases at V and 6 bases at J, with 4 bases between the two ends. The CDR3 is made up of 12 amino acids. The CDR3 bases are TGTGCCACCAGTGATTCGGTCAATGAGCAGTTCTTC. Translating it yields CATSDSVNEQFF.

The chain is built from TRBV29-1 and TRBJ2-3; 7 nucleotides match TRBD1. Germline loops: CDR1 SQVTM, CDR2 ANQGSEA. There are 13 residues in the CDR3. The trim removed 6 bases at V and 5 bases at J, leaving 8 bases unmatched. The CDR3 here is CSVATGAGDTQYF. The CDR3 DNA sequence: TGCAGCGTAGCCACAGGGGCGGGAGATACGCAGTATTTT.

This chain uses TRBV4-1 with TRBJ2-1, with unresolved D. This CDR3 region has 12 residues. CDR1 and CDR2 (germline): MGHRA, YSYEKL. Trimming shortened V by 2 bases and J by 8 bases, and 7 bases separated the two germline ends. CDR3 loop: CASSQLTYEQFF. The CDR3 DNA reads TGCGCCAGCAGCCAATTGACATATGAGCAGTTCTTC.

CDR3 in amino acids: CASSLQGRLAKNIQYF. For the CDR3, the DNA is TGCGCCAGCAGCTTACAGGGGAGATTGGCCAAAAACATTCAGTACTTC. This chain joins TRBV5-1 and TRBJ2-4, with TRBD1 identical over 7 bases. V was pared by 2 bases and J by 1 base, with 6 bases of the junction left unmatched. CDR1 and CDR2 from the germline V gene are SGHRS and YFSETQ. The CDR3 extends over 16 amino acids.

In this sample, this clonotype turned up a few times. This chain uses TRBV20-1 with TRBJ2-1; D possibly corresponds to TRBD1 (5 bases). CDR3 length: 16 amino acids. The germline V gene encodes CDR1 DFQATT and CDR2 SNEGSKA (reference sequence). Trimming removed 0 bases at V and 4 bases at J, with 16 bases between. Written as DNA, the CDR3 is TGCAGTGCTAGAGATTTGGGCAGGGTTTTTTACAATGAGCAGTTCTTC. This encodes CSARDLGRVFYNEQFF.

The V gene is TRBV12-3 or TRBV12-4, the J gene TRBJ2-7; tentative D call: TRBD2 (6 bases). This CDR3 spans 15 amino acids. Trimming took 3 bases from V and 1 from J, leaving 13 bases between them. The chain's CDR3 is CASSLWAGLSYEQYF. The CDR3, as DNA: TGTGCCAGCAGTTTGTGGGCGGGACTTTCCTACGAGCAGTACTTC.

This clonotype was detected only a few times. V and J are TRBV2 and TRBJ2-7, with D perhaps TRBD2 (6 bases). CDR3 length: 13 residues. Trimming shortened V by 5 bases and J by 4 bases, and 12 bases separated the two germline ends. Germline V gene sequence: CDR1 SNHLY, CDR2 FYNNEI. This CDR3 reads CASSRAGKYEQYF. In nucleotides, the CDR3 is TGTGCCAGCAGTCGGGCGGGGAAATACGAGCAGTACTTC.

The chain has TRBV12-3 or TRBV12-4 and TRBJ2-3; 8 nucleotides match TRBD2. CDR3 length: 15 residues. Unmatched junction bases numbered 7, after V lost 4 bases and J lost 4 bases. The CDR3 DNA is TGTGCCAGCAGTTGGAGCGGGAGAAATCCAGATACGCAGTATTTT. Amino acid sequence: CASSWSGRNPDTQYF.

The J gene is TRBJ1-2, the V gene TRBV7-2; 7 bases line up with TRBD1. The V segment lost 4 bases and the J segment 4 bases; nucleotides outside the gene matches: 9. CDR3 length equals 15 residues. CDR1 SGHTA and CDR2 FQGNSA come from the germline V gene. The CDR3, as DNA: TGTGCCAGCAGCTCGACAGGGCGGTGGAGCTATGGCTACACCTTC. Its translation is CASSSTGRWSYGYTF.

The chain recombines TRBV11-2 with TRBJ2-1, with 8 positions matching TRBD2. This CDR3 region has 15 residues. Germline V gives CDR1 SGHAT, CDR2 FQNNGV. Trimming took 0 bases from V and 12 from J; bases not matched to a gene: 10. The CDR3 region has the DNA TGTGCCAGCAGCTTAGATTTAGGGGGACTAGTCGTGCAGTTCTTC. This codes for CASSLDLGGLVVQFF.

The V gene is TRBV12-3 or TRBV12-4, the J gene TRBJ2-2, with 7 bases lining up with TRBD1. The V and J ends lost 3 bases and 7 bases, in that order; junction bases with no gene match: 5. The CDR3 spans 14 residues. In DNA form, the CDR3 reads TGTGCCAGCAGTTTGAAGGGGGCGGTCGGGGAGCTGTTTTTT. Amino acids: CASSLKGAVGELFF.

The CDR3 sequence: CASSSTGPDQPQHF. The CDR3 DNA is TGTGCCAGCAGTTCGACAGGACCCGATCAGCCCCAGCATTTT. This chain links TRBV27 with TRBJ1-5; a weak D match, TRBD1 (6 bases). The germline CDR1 and CDR2 sequences are MNHEY and SMNVEV (reference sequence). The CDR3 covers 14 residues. Trimming removed 4 bases from V and 5 bases from J, with 12 bases in between.

The chain couples TRBV12-3 or TRBV12-4 to TRBJ1-5, with a tentative D call TRBD1 (6 bases). V shed 7 bases and J shed 3 bases, with 10 bases lying between them. This CDR3 spans 13 amino acids. This CDR3 is CASTRQANQPQHF. The CDR3 DNA reads TGTGCCAGCACCCGACAGGCCAATCAGCCCCAGCATTTT.

The chain joins TRBV15 to TRBJ2-4; D is ambiguous. This CDR3 spans 14 amino acids. Trimming took 0 bases from V and 0 from J, leaving 3 bases between them. Germline assignment: CDR1 LNHNV and CDR2 YYDKDF (reference sequence). The CDR3 region is CATSRDLAKNIQYF. CDR3 DNA sequence: TGTGCCACCAGCAGAGACCTAGCCAAAAACATTCAGTACTTC.

The rearrangement uses TRBV7-2 and TRBJ1-3; a possible D gene is TRBD1 (5 bases). V was clipped by 1 base and J by 8 bases, with 12 bases between them. The CDR3 has 14 amino acids. In germline, CDR1 is SGHTA, CDR2 FQGNSA. The CDR3 coding sequence is TGTGCCAGCAGCTTAGTGCCAGGGCAGTACACCATATATTTT. Protein sequence: CASSLVPGQYTIYF.

This clonotype was seen only a few times. The chain employs TRBV28 and TRBJ1-1; TRBD1 might be the D (6 bases). Trimming cost V 7 bases and J 10 bases, with 19 bases left between them. The length of the CDR3 is 13 residues. The V gene's germline CDR1 is MDHEN and CDR2 SYDVKM. CDR3 region: CASIPMGGAGAFF. CDR3 DNA: TGTGCCAGCATTCCTATGGGGGGCGCAGGAGCTTTCTTT.

This clonotype was counted many times. The chain employs TRBV12-3 or TRBV12-4 and TRBJ2-7, with TRBD1 matching over 7 bases. V trimming: 5 bases; J trimming: 0 bases; junction bases outside the gene matches: 4. CDR3 size: 14 residues. The CDR3 here is CASSLTGVSYEQYF. CDR3 nucleotides: TGTGCCAGCAGTCTCACAGGGGTCTCCTACGAGCAGTACTTC.

The gene calls are TRBV5-1 and TRBJ2-5, with D tentatively TRBD1 (6 bases). Trimming cost V 0 bases and J 3 bases, with 12 bases left between them. CDR1 and CDR2 (germline): SGHRS, YFSETQ. This CDR3 contains 15 residues. CDR3 in DNA: TGCGCCAGCAGCTTGGGAATAGGACAGAAAGAGACCCAGTACTTC. It translates to CASSLGIGQKETQYF.

The V gene is TRBV20-1, the J gene TRBJ2-1; D not resolved. The V and J ends lost 4 bases and 5 bases respectively, with 9 bases between them. Germline CDR1 is DFQATT and CDR2 is SNEGSKA (reference sequence). The CDR3 spans 12 residues. Here the CDR3 reads CSAKNFNNEQFF. CDR3 nucleotides: TGCAGTGCTAAAAACTTCAACAATGAGCAGTTCTTC.

This clonotype was detected only a few times. The chain uses TRBV29-1 and TRBJ2-1; D is undetermined. V was trimmed by 4 bases and J by 3 bases, leaving 16 bases between them. This CDR3 is built from 15 residues. Per germline, CDR1 SQVTM and CDR2 ANQGSEA. DNA of the CDR3: TGCAGCGTTGGGCCCCTAGATTGGGTCTACAATGAGCAGTTCTTC. This codes for CSVGPLDWVYNEQFF.